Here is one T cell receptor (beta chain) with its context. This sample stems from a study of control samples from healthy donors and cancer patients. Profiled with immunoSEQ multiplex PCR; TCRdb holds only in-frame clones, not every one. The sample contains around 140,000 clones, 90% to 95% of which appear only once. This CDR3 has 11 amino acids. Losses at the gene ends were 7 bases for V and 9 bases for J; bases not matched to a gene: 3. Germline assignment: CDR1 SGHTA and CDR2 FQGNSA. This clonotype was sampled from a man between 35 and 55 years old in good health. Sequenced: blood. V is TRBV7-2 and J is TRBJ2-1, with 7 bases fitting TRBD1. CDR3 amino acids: CASKGGFEQFF. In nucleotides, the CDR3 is TGTGCCAGCAAAGGGGGCTTTGAGCAGTTCTTC. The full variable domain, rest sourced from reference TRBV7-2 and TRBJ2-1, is GAGVSQSPSNKVTEKGKDVELRCDPISGHTALYWYRQSLGQGLEFLIYFQGNSAPDKSGLPSDRFSAERTGGSVSTLTIQRTQQEDSAVYLCASKGGFEQFFGPGTRLTVL.